One sample yielded the 28 T cell receptor beta chains listed below, sequenced in a study of OX40 agonist ivuxolimab in advanced cancers. TCRdb's copy holds only in-frame clones and misses some; the assay was immunoSEQ multiplex PCR. This table has tens of thousands of clones, approximately 80% appearing once. Sequencing used CD4+ or CD8+ T cells sorted from blood, obtained in a trial of the OX40 agonist ivuxolimab. The receptors derive from an adult with an advanced solid tumor such as melanoma, head and neck, liver or kidney cancer.

This chain links TRBV4-2 with TRBJ1-1; TRBD1 matches 7 bases. This CDR3 region has 16 residues. The ends lost 5 bases at V and 0 bases at J; junction bases unmatched: 9. The germline gives CDR1 LGHNA, CDR2 YNFKEQ. The CDR3: CASSTDRVGLNTEAFF. As DNA, the CDR3 is TGTGCCAGCAGCACCGACAGGGTCGGATTGAACACTGAAGCTTTCTTT.

A single count supports this clone. The J gene is TRBJ1-5, the V gene TRBV5-6; 7 bases are a match to TRBD1. V shed 2 bases and J 3 bases; nucleotides not matched to a gene: 8. Germline CDR1 is SGHDT and CDR2 is YYEEEE. The CDR3 runs 16 residues. The CDR3 region has the DNA TGTGCCAGCAGCTTTATGGGACAGTCCCCCAATCAGCCCCAGCATTTT. It yields the protein CASSFMGQSPNQPQHF.

The CDR3 nucleotides are TGTGCCAGCAGCTTGGCGTGGGGGAGGCACTCCTACAATGAGCAGTTCTTC. Translated: CASSLAWGRHSYNEQFF. The V gene is TRBV5-6, the J gene TRBJ2-1; D possibly corresponds to TRBD2 (6 bases). Germline loops: CDR1 SGHDT, CDR2 YYEEEE. The CDR3 has 17 amino acids. V lost 0 bases to trimming and J lost 0 bases, with 13 bases between them.

This sequence joins TRBV5-1 and TRBJ2-1; possibly TRBD1 or TRBD2 for D (6 bases each). The CDR3 has 14 residues. CDR1 is SGHRS and CDR2 is YFSETQ in the germline V gene. With 6 bases removed from V and 8 bases from J, the gap between germline ends came to 18 bases. The CDR3 is CASKGDLHVDEQFF. CDR3 DNA: TGCGCCAGCAAGGGGGACTTACACGTAGATGAGCAGTTCTTC.

The J gene is TRBJ1-2, the V gene TRBV7-8; 7 nucleotides line up with TRBD1. The CDR3 contains 14 residues. Germline lookup yields CDR1 SGHVS and CDR2 FQNEAQ. V lost 2 bases and J lost 8; bases outside the gene matches: 8. Written as DNA, the CDR3 is TGTGCCAGCAGCTTATCTTTTACAGGGGAGGGCTACACCTTC. Translating gives CASSLSFTGEGYTF.

V is TRBV5-6 and J is TRBJ2-5; D may be TRBD2 (5 bases). V was shortened by 7 bases and J by 5 bases, with 24 bases between the two germline ends. Germline CDR1 reads SGHDT; CDR2 reads YYEEEE. CDR3 length: 16 amino acids. The CDR3 DNA is TGTGCCAGCTCTCGCCCGGAGCGGAAGGGTGGGGAGACCCAGTACTTC. It translates to CASSRPERKGGETQYF.

The chain combines TRBV30 with TRBJ1-2; the D gene is possibly TRBD1 (5 bases). V lost 1 base, J lost 2 bases, and 14 bases lay in between. Germline-derived CDR1 and CDR2 are GTSNPN and SVGIG (reference sequence). This CDR3 is 15 amino acids long. The CDR3 DNA reads as TGTGCCTGGAGTGACTATTCGGGGCAGAACTATGGCTACACCTTC. Residues: CAWSDYSGQNYGYTF.

The J gene is TRBJ1-2, the V gene TRBV30; 7 bases are a match to TRBD1. The trim removed 0 bases at V and 8 bases at J, leaving 9 bases unmatched. This CDR3 contains 14 residues. In germline, CDR1 is GTSNPN, CDR2 SVGIG (reference sequence). The CDR3 bases are TGTGCCTGGAGTGTAGGGGGCAGTGCCTCCGGCTACACCTTC. Translated, it gives CAWSVGGSASGYTF.

The chain uses TRBV2 and TRBJ1-6; TRBD1 is a possible D gene (5 bases). CDR3 length equals 15 residues. Germline CDR1 reads SNHLY; CDR2 reads FYNNEI. V dropped 6 bases and J dropped 5 bases, with 14 bases sitting between them. For the CDR3, the DNA is TGTGCCAGCAGATATCGTTGGGGGGATAATTCACCCCTCCACTTT. It is translated as CASRYRWGDNSPLHF. The full variable domain, rest sourced from reference TRBV2 and TRBJ1-6, is EPEVTQTPSHQVTQMGQEVILRCVPISNHLYFYWYRQILGQKVEFLVSFYNNEISEKSEIFDDQFSVERPDGSNFTLKIRSTKLEDSAMYFCASRYRWGDNSPLHFGNGTRLTVT.

The chain links TRBV2 to TRBJ1-1; 9 nucleotides match TRBD1. This CDR3 is built from 15 residues. CDR1 and CDR2 from the germline V gene are SNHLY and FYNNEI. The V and J ends lost 4 bases and 4 bases, in that order; junction bases with no gene match: 7. CDR3 nucleotides: TGTGCCAGCAGTGTTCACAGGGGGCAGGTCACTGAAGCTTTCTTT. Translation: CASSVHRGQVTEAFF.

The chain uses TRBV19 and TRBJ1-5; 7 bases match TRBD1. This CDR3 spans 17 amino acids. J gave up 3 bases and V 2 bases, and 10 bases lay outside the gene matches. Germline V gene data show CDR1 as LNHDA and CDR2 as SQIVND (reference sequence). CDR3 coding DNA: TGTGCCAGTAGTATAAGGGCCCGAGGGGGCAACAATCAGCCCCAGCATTTT. Protein: CASSIRARGGNNQPQHF. The variable domain in full, completed from reference TRBV19 and TRBJ1-5, reads DGGITQSPKYLFRKEGQNVTLSCEQNLNHDAMYWYRQDPGQGLRLIYYSQIVNDFQKGDIAEGYSVSREKKESFPLTVTSAQKNPTAFYLCASSIRARGGNNQPQHFGDGTRLSIL.

V is TRBV29-1 and J is TRBJ2-7; TRBD1 aligns across 9 bases. The CDR3 totals 12 residues. Germline V gives CDR1 SQVTM, CDR2 ANQGSEA. The V and J ends lost 3 bases and 3 bases, in that order; junction bases with no gene match: 0. The CDR3 loop reads CSVEDRGYEQYF. CDR3 DNA: TGCAGCGTTGAGGACAGGGGCTACGAGCAGTACTTC.

The chain is built from TRBV4-1 and TRBJ2-4; D remains ambiguous. This CDR3 region has 18 residues. Per germline, CDR1 MGHRA and CDR2 YSYEKL. Trimming removed 4 bases at V and 3 bases at J, with 22 bases between. This CDR3 is CASSRDGPESQGKNIQYF. The CDR3 region has the DNA TGCGCCAGCAGCCGTGACGGCCCTGAAAGTCAAGGCAAAAACATTCAGTACTTC.

V is TRBV2 and J is TRBJ2-1; no reliable D call. V was shortened by 7 bases and J by 6 bases, with 4 bases between the two germline ends. Germline V CDR1 and CDR2: SNHLY, FYNNEI. CDR3 length: 10 amino acids. This CDR3 reads CASMGNEQFF. The CDR3 bases are TGTGCCAGCATGGGCAATGAGCAGTTCTTC.

This clone was counted between two and nine times. The V and J genes are TRBV18 and TRBJ2-7, with 12 bases that match TRBD2. V shed 4 bases, J shed 2 bases, and the junction held 3 bases outside the gene matches. In germline, CDR1 is KGHSH, CDR2 LQKENI. The CDR3 is 15 residues long. DNA of the CDR3: TGTGCCAGCTCACGGACTAGCGGGACCACCTACGAGCAGTACTTC. Translation: CASSRTSGTTYEQYF.

This clone was counted a single time. The chain is built from TRBV5-1 and TRBJ2-1; TRBD2 matches 9 bases. Germline trimming cut 4 bases from V and 6 bases from J; bases unmatched to any gene: 5. This CDR3 spans 14 amino acids. Germline V lookup: CDR1 SGHRS, CDR2 YFSETQ. The CDR3 spells CASSGGRGVNEQFF. CDR3 DNA: TGCGCCAGCAGCGGCGGGAGGGGTGTCAATGAGCAGTTCTTC.

This chain uses TRBV18 with TRBJ2-7; no firm D call. CDR3 length: 13 residues. Trimming pared 5 bases from V and 0 bases from J, leaving 8 bases between. Germline assignment: CDR1 KGHSH and CDR2 LQKENI. CDR3 sequence reads: CASSVGFSYEQYF. The CDR3 coding sequence is TGTGCCAGCTCAGTCGGATTCTCCTACGAGCAGTACTTC.

The rearrangement joins TRBV6-6 to TRBJ2-1; possibly TRBD1 or TRBD2 for D (5 bases each). The germline CDR1 and CDR2 sequences are MNHNY and SVGAGI (reference sequence). V dropped 7 bases and J dropped 4 bases, with 14 bases sitting between them. There are 14 residues in the CDR3. The CDR3 protein is CASNREGRYNEQFF. The DNA of the CDR3 is TGTGCCAGCAATAGAGAGGGGCGTTACAATGAGCAGTTCTTC.

The chain combines TRBV19 with TRBJ2-7; 10 bases fit TRBD1. The germline CDR1 and CDR2 sequences are LNHDA and SQIVND (reference sequence). With V trimmed by 6 bases and J by 2 bases, 7 bases remained unmatched. The CDR3 is 15 amino acids. CDR3 protein: CASRGGDRGTYEQYF. The CDR3 DNA reads TGTGCCAGTAGGGGTGGGGACAGGGGAACCTACGAGCAGTACTTC.

J is TRBJ2-5 and V is TRBV6-6; 9 bases are a match to TRBD2. The end of the DNA aligns better with TRBJ2-7, so the J call may be wrong. Germline loops: CDR1 MNHNY, CDR2 SVGAGI (reference sequence). The CDR3 length is 14 residues. The CDR3 nucleotides read TGTGCCAGTTATAGCGGGAGCCAGGCCTACGAGCAGTACTTC. This codes for CASYSGSQAYEQYF.

The CDR3 loop reads CASSIARGSNQPQHF. The CDR3 nucleotides are TGTGCCAGTAGTATAGCCAGGGGAAGCAATCAGCCCCAGCATTTT. This chain uses TRBV19 with TRBJ1-5; maybe TRBD1 (6 bases). With 1 base removed from V and 1 base from J, the gap between germline ends came to 8 bases. CDR1 and CDR2 (germline): LNHDA, SQIVND (reference sequence). This CDR3 is 15 amino acids long.

V usage is TRBV28 and J usage is TRBJ2-3; a possible D gene is TRBD1 (7 bases). This CDR3 contains 14 residues. CDR1 is MDHEN, CDR2 SYDVKM, per germline. The V end was cut by 5 bases, the J end by 2 bases, with 11 bases between. CDR3 sequence: CASSQGGLTDTQYF. CDR3 nucleotide sequence: TGTGCCAGCAGTCAGGGGGGTCTCACAGATACGCAGTATTTT. The full variable domain, its missing parts supplied by reference TRBV28 and TRBJ2-3, is DVKVTQSSRYLVKRTGEKVFLECVQDMDHENMFWYRQDPGLGLRLIYFSYDVKMKEKGDIPEGYSVSREKKERFSLILESASTNQTSMYLCASSQGGLTDTQYFGPGTRLTVL.

The chain uses TRBV7-2 and TRBJ1-5; 7 nucleotides agree with TRBD1. Trimming removed 1 base from V and 4 bases from J; junction bases left unmatched: 4. This CDR3 region has 15 residues. Germline assignment: CDR1 SGHTA and CDR2 FQGNSA. The DNA of the CDR3 is TGTGCCAGCAGCTTAGGACAGGGCGAGAATCAGCCCCAGCATTTT. This gives the protein CASSLGQGENQPQHF.

This clone was detected only once. The chain is built from TRBV14 and TRBJ1-2; 7 bases align to TRBD1. The CDR3 runs 14 residues. Germline CDR1 SGHDN, CDR2 FVKESK. Trimming cost V 6 bases and J 8 bases; bases outside gene matches: 12. DNA for the CDR3: TGTGCCAGCAGTCAGATGACAGGGTCTCCCGGCTACACCTTC. Protein: CASSQMTGSPGYTF. Based on the CDR3 plus reference TRBV14 and TRBJ1-2, the full variable domain is EAGVTQFPSHSVIEKGQTVTLRCDPISGHDNLYWYRRVMGKEIKFLLHFVKESKQDESGMPNNRFLAERTGGTYSTLKVQPAELEDSGVYFCASSQMTGSPGYTFGSGTRLTVV.

This clone was picked up one time. The chain couples TRBV11-1 to TRBJ2-7; TRBD1 matches 7 bases. Germline assignment: CDR1 SGHAT and CDR2 FQDESV (reference sequence). The CDR3 extends over 14 amino acids. The V gene end was trimmed by 3 bases and the J gene end by 4 bases; junction bases not matched to a gene: 6. CDR3 in DNA: TGTGCCAGCAGCTTCACAGGGGTGGTTTACGAGCAGTACTTC. Translating gives CASSFTGVVYEQYF.

The chain carries TRBV13 and TRBJ2-3; 8 bases agree with TRBD1. Germline V lookup: CDR1 PRHDT, CDR2 FYEKMQ (reference sequence). Germline trimming cut 5 bases from V and 2 bases from J; bases unmatched to any gene: 6. CDR3 length: 15 amino acids. As DNA, the CDR3 is TGTGCCAGCAGCCTTCGGACAGGGTACACAGATACGCAGTATTTT. It is translated as CASSLRTGYTDTQYF. Filled out from reference TRBV13 and TRBJ2-3, the complete variable domain reads AAGVIQSPRHLIKEKRETATLKCYPIPRHDTVYWYQQGPGQDPQFLISFYEKMQSDKGSIPDRFSAQQFSDYHSELNMSSLELGDSALYFCASSLRTGYTDTQYFGPGTRLTVL.

This chain links TRBV5-1 with TRBJ1-5, with 11 bases matching TRBD1. The CDR3 contains 15 residues. Germline V lookup: CDR1 SGHRS, CDR2 YFSETQ. V lost 2 bases, J lost 4 bases, and 2 bases stayed unmatched. CDR3 in amino acids: CASSFGQGANQPQHF. CDR3 nucleotide sequence: TGCGCCAGCAGCTTTGGACAGGGGGCGAATCAGCCCCAGCATTTT.

V usage is TRBV6-1 and J usage is TRBJ1-5; D remains ambiguous. Germline assignment: CDR1 MNHNS and CDR2 SASEGT. Trimming left V 3 bases short and J 4 bases short, with 10 bases between. This CDR3 spans 14 amino acids. CDR3 amino acids: CASSEWQGNQPQHF. The CDR3 DNA follows: TGTGCCAGCAGTGAGTGGCAAGGGAATCAGCCCCAGCATTTT.